The sample holds many counts of the clone carrying this TCR beta chain. The antigen is not known. Included in the TCR beta cDNA libraries were unique molecular identifiers. TCRdb re-called the PCR reads through MiXCR, storing one row per CDR3 protein. The data show 160,000 or so distinct CDR3 sequences, 36% seen once. The V and J ends lost 4 bases and 3 bases respectively, with 3 bases between them. CDR3 length equals 12 residues. Germline CDR1 reads KGHDR; CDR2 reads SFDVKD. This sample is drawn from a study of post-analysis software for immune sequencing data. Study conclusions and caveats: A handful of TRBV segments occurring more often in patients than controls included TRBV5-6, TRBV5-1 and TRBV20-1.

V is TRBV24-1 and J is TRBJ2-1; D is uncertain. Sequenced material: blood, taken after autologous hematopoietic stem cell transplantation. The source of this sequence is a girl aged 10-17 years with multiple sclerosis. The CDR3 loop reads CATSDYYNEQFF. CDR3 sequence (DNA): TGTGCCACCAGTGACTACTACAATGAGCAGTTCTTC.